These 14 T cell receptor beta chains were all obtained from the same sample, sequenced in a study of shared clonotypes between healthy human individuals. Sequencing was performed with immunoSEQ multiplex PCR; in TCRdb, only in-frame clones are kept and a portion is missing. The top ten hold roughly 0.65% of the sample, which has around 1.1 million clones, roughly 74% seen once. Sequencing was performed on memory CD4+ T cells from PBMCs. Stated subset: CD45RA-negative fraction. All receptors come from a man between 18 and 35 years old in good health. Some clones in this sample may be carry-over from other donors' samples.

This rearrangement joins TRBV19 to TRBJ1-1, with a tentative D call TRBD1 (6 bases). CDR1 is LNHDA, CDR2 SQIVND, per germline (reference sequence). Trimming left V 5 bases short and J 5 bases short, with 12 bases between. CDR3 length: 13 residues. In DNA form, the CDR3 reads TGTGCCAGTAGTCCCAAGGGGGAAACTGAAGCTTTCTTT. Its protein is CASSPKGETEAFF. Full variable domain (missing parts from reference TRBV19 and TRBJ1-1): DGGITQSPKYLFRKEGQNVTLSCEQNLNHDAMYWYRQDPGQGLRLIYYSQIVNDFQKGDIAEGYSVSREKKESFPLTVTSAQKNPTAFYLCASSPKGETEAFFGQGTRLTVV.

The V gene is TRBV14, the J gene TRBJ1-4; no definite D call. The germline V gene encodes CDR1 SGHDN and CDR2 FVKESK. V was clipped by 4 bases and J by 4 bases, with 13 bases between them. This CDR3 comprises 15 residues. CDR3: CASSRNRGNNEKLFF. The CDR3 DNA reads TGTGCCAGCAGCCGGAATCGGGGAAATAATGAAAAACTGTTTTTT.

This rearrangement joins TRBV5-1 to TRBJ2-3; 9 nucleotides agree with TRBD1. CDR1 is SGHRS and CDR2 is YFSETQ in the germline V gene. There are 15 residues in the CDR3. The V gene end was trimmed by 6 bases and the J gene end by 1 base; junction bases not matched to a gene: 6. The CDR3, as DNA: TGCGCCAGCATGCAGGGACAGGGAGGCACAGATACGCAGTATTTT. This encodes CASMQGQGGTDTQYF.

The chain couples TRBV7-9 to TRBJ2-5, with D perhaps being TRBD1 or TRBD2 (6 bases each). This CDR3 spans 13 amino acids. Germline V gives CDR1 SEHNR, CDR2 FQNEAQ (reference sequence). The V end was cut by 3 bases, the J end by 5 bases, with 10 bases between. The CDR3 DNA follows: TGTGCCAGCAGCTTGGGGGGCTCGGAGACCCAGTACTTC. This codes for CASSLGGSETQYF. The complete variable domain, with remaining parts taken from reference TRBV7-9 and TRBJ2-5, reads DTGVSQNPRHKITKRGQNVTFRCDPISEHNRLYWYRQTLGQGPEFLTYFQNEAQLEKSRLLSDRFSAERPKGSFSTLEIQRTEQGDSAMYLCASSLGGSETQYFGPGTRLLVL.

Only one count was recorded for this clone. J is TRBJ2-7 and V is TRBV7-9, with D perhaps matching TRBD1 (6 bases). V gave up 4 bases and J gave up 5 bases, with 15 bases separating them. Germline V gene sequence: CDR1 SEHNR, CDR2 FQNEAQ (reference sequence). This CDR3 is 14 amino acids long. The CDR3 coding sequence is TGTGCCAGCAGCTCAACAGGGTATGGCAACGAGCAGTACTTC. Translating it yields CASSSTGYGNEQYF.

Note on this clone: Given a far larger clone just one base away, this is likely a sequencing read error. The chain has TRBV6-5 and TRBJ1-1; perhaps TRBD1 as D (5 bases). Per germline, CDR1 MNHEY and CDR2 SVGAGI. This CDR3 is 12 amino acids long. Trimming took 8 bases from V and 5 from J, leaving 12 bases between them. This chain's CDR3 is CASGNRGTEAFF. CDR3 sequence (DNA): TGTGCCAGCGGGAACCGGGGGACTGAAGCTTTCTTT.

This clone has ten or more counts. CDR3 in amino acids: CASSDTGGLNEKLFF. The CDR3 nucleotides read TGTGCCAGCAGTGATACAGGGGGCTTGAATGAAAAACTGTTTTTT. The chain joins TRBV2 to TRBJ1-4, with 9 bases aligning to TRBD1. The V gene's germline CDR1 is SNHLY and CDR2 FYNNEI. The CDR3 extends over 15 amino acids. Losses at the gene ends were 3 bases for V and 5 bases for J; bases not matched to a gene: 4.

This clone was detected only a few times. The chain employs TRBV7-9 and TRBJ1-3; no clear D gene. Germline-derived CDR1 and CDR2 are SEHNR and FQNEAQ (reference sequence). V gave up 1 base and J gave up 2 bases, with 12 bases separating them. The CDR3 is made up of 16 amino acids. The CDR3 DNA reads as TGTGCCAGCAGCTTAGAGCGGGCGATCACTGGAAACACCATATATTTT. Protein sequence: CASSLERAITGNTIYF.

This chain links TRBV7-3 with TRBJ2-5; 7 nucleotides agree with TRBD1. After removal of 3 bases from V and 5 bases from J, the junction contained 9 bases not matched to a gene. CDR3 size: 15 residues. Germline CDR1 is SGHTA and CDR2 is FQGTGA. CDR3 protein: CASSFNPGGRETQYF. The CDR3 coding sequence is TGTGCCAGCAGCTTCAACCCAGGGGGTCGGGAGACCCAGTACTTC.

CDR3 in amino acids: CATRRGDRDSFGYTF. For the CDR3, the DNA is TGCGCCACCAGAAGGGGGGACAGGGACTCTTTTGGCTACACCTTC. The chain links TRBV10-2 to TRBJ1-2; 9 positions agree with TRBD1. J gave up 7 bases and V 10 bases, and 16 bases lay outside the gene matches. This CDR3 contains 15 residues. CDR1 is WSHSY and CDR2 is SAAADI in the germline V gene.

The V and J genes are TRBV19 and TRBJ1-2; D not resolved. The V end lost 3 bases, the J end lost 4 bases, and 12 bases lay between the germline ends. This CDR3 has 14 amino acids. CDR1 and CDR2 (germline): LNHDA, SQIVND (reference sequence). CDR3 nucleotide sequence: TGTGCCAGTAGTATTGACGGGATCCGCTATGGCTACACCTTC. This gives the protein CASSIDGIRYGYTF.

V usage is TRBV11-1 and J usage is TRBJ2-1; 8 bases line up with TRBD1. In germline, CDR1 is SGHAT, CDR2 FQDESV (reference sequence). V gave up 0 bases and J gave up 10 bases; unmatched junction bases: 5. This CDR3 contains 14 residues. This CDR3 reads CASSLAGQAGEQFF. CDR3 bases: TGTGCCAGCAGCTTAGCGGGACAGGCCGGCGAGCAGTTCTTC.

This clone came up a few times. V and J are TRBV5-1 and TRBJ2-2, with no clear D. Germline assignment: CDR1 SGHRS and CDR2 YFSETQ. CDR3 length equals 15 residues. V lost 0 bases and J 4 bases, leaving 10 bases between the germline ends. The CDR3 coding sequence is TGCGCCAGCAGCTTGGCCGAGACAAGCACCGGGGAGCTGTTTTTT. It specifies CASSLAETSTGELFF.

On this clone itself: Other nucleotide sequences in the sample specify the same CDR3. The genes are TRBV6-6 and TRBJ2-2; maybe TRBD1 (6 bases). Germline CDR1 and CDR2: MNHNY and SVGAGI (reference sequence). V was clipped by 5 bases and J by 1 base, with 8 bases between them. The CDR3 is 14 residues long. The CDR3 DNA is TGTGCCAGCAGTCCCAGGGGGAACACCGGGGAGCTGTTTTTT. Translated, it gives CASSPRGNTGELFF.